This T cell receptor beta chain was identified during a study of tumor-infiltrating lymphocytes in primary liver carcinoma. The germline V gene encodes CDR1 SGHVS and CDR2 FQNEAQ. The CDR3 totals 15 residues. Taking 20-30 mg of unsorted bulk tissue, the authors co-extracted RNA and DNA. Treatment-naive at the time, the patients had chronic HBV infection. TCR beta cDNA was reverse-transcribed from about 500 ng of total RNA. The reaction used a constant-region primer and ProtoScript II reverse transcriptase. What produced the TCR beta libraries was three nested multiplex PCR rounds using slightly modified ARM-PCR. The opening two PCR rounds, approximately 10 cycles each, paired TRBV1-TRBV30 forward primers with a C-beta reverse primer. TCRdb analysed the multiplex PCR reads with MiXCR anew, one entry per CDR3 protein. Altogether more than 85,000 distinct CDR3 sequences are present, 82% being singletons, with the ten largest covering under 25%.

To note about this clonotype: The conserved final phenylalanine or tryptophan is absent from the CDR3, which likely points to a read error.

This chain joins TRBV7-8 and TRBJ2-2; TRBD1 matches 8 bases. The specimen was liver tumor tissue from sampling region 3. Subset specified: tumor region T3, left-lateral pole. The sequence came from a man between 40 and 49 years old with primary liver carcinoma and hepatitis B virus infection. The CDR3 loop reads CTSIQGTGGTGELFL. The DNA for the CDR3 is TGTACCAGCATCCAGGGAACAGGGGGCACCGGGGAGCTGTTTCTT.